Described below is a single T cell receptor beta chain sequence and its context. The antigen remains undetermined. This entry comes from a study of shared clonotypes between healthy human individuals. Every one of the donors was a Caucasian adult that lived in Nashville, Tennessee. Study results and limitations: Among donors, clonotype sharing was expected to be affected by sequencing depth.

The CDR3 runs to 11 residues. Germline CDR1 is DFQATT and CDR2 is SNEGSKA (reference sequence). At the deep level, the assay was run. Clones were read by immunoSEQ multiplex PCR, and TCRdb kept only the in-frame ones, dropping some. The table has about half a million clones, 79% seen once. Specimen: PBMCs. This receptor was taken from a woman aged 40-49 years in good health. Some clones in this sample may be carry-over from other donors' samples. The chain links TRBV20-1 to TRBJ1-2; D is undetermined. CDR3 bases: TGCAGCACAAACTCCAACTATGGCTACACCTTC. This sequence encodes CSTNSNYGYTF.